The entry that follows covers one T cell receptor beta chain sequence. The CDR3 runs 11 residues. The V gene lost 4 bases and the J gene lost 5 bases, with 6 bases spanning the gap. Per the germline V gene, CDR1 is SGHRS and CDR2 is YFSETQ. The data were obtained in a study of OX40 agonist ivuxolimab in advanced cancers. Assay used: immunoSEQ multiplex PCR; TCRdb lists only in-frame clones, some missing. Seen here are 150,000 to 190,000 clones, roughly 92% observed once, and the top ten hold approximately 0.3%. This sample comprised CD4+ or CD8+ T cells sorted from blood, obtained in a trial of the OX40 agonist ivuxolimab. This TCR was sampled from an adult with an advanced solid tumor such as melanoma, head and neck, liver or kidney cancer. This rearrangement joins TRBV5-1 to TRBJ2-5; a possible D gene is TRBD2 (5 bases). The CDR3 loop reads CASSRGETQYF. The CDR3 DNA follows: TGCGCCAGCAGCCGAGGGGAGACCCAGTACTTC.